This entry lists 29 T cell receptor beta chains sequenced from one sample in a study of human thymus T cells. Sequenced by immunoSEQ multiplex PCR; TCRdb stores in-frame clones only, minus some. The sample yields about 50,000 clones, 85% to 95% seen once. Sequenced material: blood. The receptors originated from a girl under three years old with a congenital heart defect but otherwise immunologically healthy.

The chain links TRBV28 to TRBJ2-3, with 14 bases that match TRBD2. The CDR3 loop spans 17 amino acids. Per the germline V gene, CDR1 is MDHEN and CDR2 is SYDVKM. With 6 bases clipped from V and 7 bases from J, the junction kept 12 bases outside the gene matches. The DNA of the CDR3 is TGTGCCAGCAGCCCTCCGGGACTAGCGGGAGTTACATATACGCAGTATTTT. Residues: CASSPPGLAGVTYTQYF.

The rearrangement links TRBV7-2 to TRBJ2-7, with D possibly being TRBD1 or TRBD2 (6 bases each). CDR1 is SGHTA and CDR2 is FQGNSA in the germline V gene. This CDR3 contains 13 residues. Between the trimmed V and J ends, which lost 6 bases and 6 bases, there was a span of 15 bases. The CDR3 bases are TGTGCCAGCAGTCGGGGGCAGGATGGCGAGCAGTACTTC. Translation: CASSRGQDGEQYF.

J is TRBJ1-2 and V is TRBV5-1; D not certain. V dropped 4 bases and J dropped 4 bases, with 11 bases sitting between them. CDR3 length equals 13 residues. CDR1 and CDR2 (germline): SGHRS, YFSETQ. CDR3 sequence (DNA): TGCGCCAGCAGCCTGGAACTCCCCTATGGCTACACCTTC. Its translation: CASSLELPYGYTF.

The V call is TRBV5-1, the J call TRBJ1-5; TRBD1 matches at 10 bases. The V and J ends lost 4 bases and 4 bases, in that order; junction bases with no gene match: 14. Per the germline V gene, CDR1 is SGHRS and CDR2 is YFSETQ. The CDR3 spans 18 residues. The CDR3 bases are TGCGCCAGCAGCCCAGGTTGGGGGACAGGGGTTGAGAATCAGCCCCAGCATTTT. It encodes CASSPGWGTGVENQPQHF.

The chain is built from TRBV19 and TRBJ1-5; TRBD1 might be the D (6 bases). Germline V gives CDR1 LNHDA, CDR2 SQIVND (reference sequence). CDR3 size: 13 residues. The V end lost 5 bases, the J end lost 4 bases, and 9 bases lay between the germline ends. Here the CDR3 reads CASSADRNQPQHF. The CDR3 DNA follows: TGTGCCAGTAGTGCGGACAGAAATCAGCCCCAGCATTTT.

The rearrangement uses TRBV2 and TRBJ2-3, with D unresolved. This CDR3 is built from 11 residues. V was clipped by 6 bases and J by 7 bases, with 8 bases between them. Germline V CDR1 and CDR2: SNHLY, FYNNEI. Written as DNA, the CDR3 is TGTGCCAGCAGCAGGCTGAATACGCAGTATTTT. Protein product: CASSRLNTQYF.

This sequence joins TRBV27 and TRBJ2-5; tentatively, D is TRBD1 (6 bases). There are 13 residues in the CDR3. Germline assignment: CDR1 MNHEY and CDR2 SMNVEV (reference sequence). Trimming cost V 6 bases and J 4 bases, with 12 bases left between them. The CDR3 sequence is CASSRIGGETQYF. CDR3 DNA sequence: TGTGCCAGCAGCCGTATAGGGGGAGAGACCCAGTACTTC.

The chain uses TRBV7-8 and TRBJ1-1, with TRBD1 matching 9 bases. Losses at the gene ends were 7 bases for V and 1 base for J; bases not matched to a gene: 10. The CDR3 is 16 residues long. The germline V gene encodes CDR1 SGHVS and CDR2 FQNEAQ. DNA of the CDR3: TGTGCCAGCACTGCTGGACAGGGGTGGAAGAACACTGAAGCTTTCTTT. Protein sequence: CASTAGQGWKNTEAFF.

The J gene is TRBJ2-7, the V gene TRBV19; TRBD1 is a possible D gene (6 bases). Germline V CDR1 and CDR2: LNHDA, SQIVND (reference sequence). V dropped 4 bases and J dropped 7 bases, with 26 bases sitting between them. CDR3 length: 17 amino acids. DNA of the CDR3: TGTGCCAGTAGTAATGCCCTTAACAGGGCGCTCCGGGGTGAGCAGTACTTC. Translating it yields CASSNALNRALRGEQYF. Full variable domain (outside the CDR3, taken from reference TRBV19 and TRBJ2-7): DGGITQSPKYLFRKEGQNVTLSCEQNLNHDAMYWYRQDPGQGLRLIYYSQIVNDFQKGDIAEGYSVSREKKESFPLTVTSAQKNPTAFYLCASSNALNRALRGEQYFGPGTRLTVT.

This chain connects TRBV2 to TRBJ2-5; the D gene is possibly TRBD2 (6 bases). The CDR3 sequence is 16 residues long. In germline, CDR1 is SNHLY, CDR2 FYNNEI. V lost 6 bases and J lost 3, with 20 bases in between. The CDR3 protein is CASSDFSLAVEETQYF. CDR3 coding DNA: TGTGCCAGCAGCGATTTTTCCTTAGCGGTAGAAGAGACCCAGTACTTC.

The V gene is TRBV18, the J gene TRBJ1-2; TRBD1 might be the D (6 bases). The CDR3 runs 15 residues. Germline CDR1 is KGHSH and CDR2 is LQKENI. Between the trimmed V and J ends, which lost 3 bases and 4 bases, there was a span of 15 bases. The CDR3 here is CASSPPGGGLYGYTF. Written as DNA, the CDR3 is TGTGCCAGCTCACCCCCCGGGGGGGGGCTCTATGGCTACACCTTC. Supplemented by reference TRBV18 and TRBJ1-2, the full variable domain reads NAGVMQNPRHLVRRRGQEARLRCSPMKGHSHVYWYRQLPEEGLKFMVYLQKENIIDESGMPKERFSAEFPKEGPSILRIQQVVRGDSAAYFCASSPPGGGLYGYTFGSGTRLTVV.

The chain carries TRBV5-1 and TRBJ2-1, with TRBD1 identical over 9 bases. CDR1 SGHRS and CDR2 YFSETQ come from the germline V gene. The CDR3 has 16 residues. J lost 7 bases, V lost 4 bases, and 12 bases had no gene match. The CDR3 nucleotides are TGCGCCAGCAGCCCAGAAGCCGGGACAGGGCCTAATGAGCAGTTCTTC. It specifies CASSPEAGTGPNEQFF.

The V gene is TRBV15, the J gene TRBJ1-5; D call uncertain. The CDR3 totals 15 residues. Germline CDR1 and CDR2: LNHNV and YYDKDF (reference sequence). The ends were cut back, 5 bases at V and 1 base at J, with 12 bases in the middle. The CDR3 sequence: CATSRVSLSNQPQHF. In DNA form, the CDR3 reads TGTGCCACCAGCCGAGTGAGCCTAAGCAATCAGCCCCAGCATTTT. The whole variable domain, remainder taken from reference TRBV15 and TRBJ1-5, is DAMVIQNPRYQVTQFGKPVTLSCSQTLNHNVMYWYQQKSSQAPKLLFHYYDKDFNNEADTPDNFQSRRPNTSFCFLDIRSPGLGDTAMYLCATSRVSLSNQPQHFGDGTRLSIL.

V usage is TRBV11-1 and J usage is TRBJ2-5; the D gene is possibly TRBD2 (5 bases). Per germline, CDR1 SGHAT and CDR2 FQDESV (reference sequence). This CDR3 has 13 amino acids. Trimming took off 5 bases at V and 3 bases at J, with 10 bases between the two ends. The CDR3 bases are TGTGCCAGCAGCCCTACTAGGGAAGAGACCCAGTACTTC. This codes for CASSPTREETQYF.

The rearrangement joins TRBV7-2 to TRBJ1-2, with D hard to call. This CDR3 comprises 15 residues. Trimming took 1 base from V and 8 from J, leaving 17 bases between them. Germline loops: CDR1 SGHTA, CDR2 FQGNSA. For the CDR3, the DNA is TGTGCCAGCAGCTTAGACACCAGGTGGTTGGGAGGCTACACCTTC. Amino acids: CASSLDTRWLGGYTF.

In DNA form, the CDR3 reads TGTGCCAGCAGTTTAATGGGTGGCTACACCTTC. It translates to CASSLMGGYTF. J is TRBJ1-2 and V is TRBV28, with D hard to call. The CDR3 spans 11 residues. Germline CDR1 MDHEN, CDR2 SYDVKM. Trimming cost V 2 bases and J 7 bases, with 5 bases left between them.

This clone was counted a single time. The chain combines TRBV28 with TRBJ2-5, with TRBD2 matching 10 bases. The germline V gene has CDR1 MDHEN and CDR2 SYDVKM. The CDR3 contains 15 residues. V gave up 7 bases and J gave up 3 bases; unmatched junction bases: 8. The CDR3 loop is CASTPSGSGKETQYF. In DNA form, the CDR3 reads TGTGCCAGCACCCCTAGCGGGAGCGGGAAAGAGACCCAGTACTTC.

The chain links TRBV10-3 to TRBJ2-4, with 10 bases aligning to TRBD1. The V gene end was trimmed by 0 bases and the J gene end by 7 bases; junction bases not matched to a gene: 9. Germline V gene lookup returns CDR1 ENHRY and CDR2 SYGVKD. The CDR3 consists of 17 residues. The CDR3 loop reads CAISESLTGGRGNIQYF. CDR3 bases: TGTGCCATCAGTGAGTCGTTGACAGGGGGCCGGGGCAACATTCAGTACTTC.

The chain joins TRBV20-1 to TRBJ1-2; tentative D call: TRBD1 (5 bases). Trimming shortened V by 1 base and J by 6 bases, and 6 bases separated the two germline ends. CDR3 length: 11 residues. Germline V gene data show CDR1 as DFQATT and CDR2 as SNEGSKA (reference sequence). CDR3 in amino acids: CSARGGNGYTF. CDR3 nucleotide sequence: TGCAGTGCTAGAGGGGGGAATGGCTACACCTTC.

The chain combines TRBV30 with TRBJ2-1, with D possibly TRBD2 on 6 matching bases. The CDR3 sequence is 16 residues long. Trimming shortened V by 0 bases and J by 8 bases, and 20 bases separated the two germline ends. The V gene's germline CDR1 is GTSNPN and CDR2 SVGIG (reference sequence). CDR3: CAWSVEYGSMSHEQFF. CDR3 sequence (DNA): TGTGCCTGGAGTGTAGAATACGGGAGCATGTCCCATGAGCAGTTCTTC. The full variable domain, its missing parts supplied by reference TRBV30 and TRBJ2-1, is SQTIHQWPATLVQPVGSPLSLECTVEGTSNPNLYWYRQAAGRGLQLLFYSVGIGQISSEVPQNLSASRPQDRQFILSSKKLLLSDSGFYLCAWSVEYGSMSHEQFFGPGTRLTVL.

This clone was detected once. The rearrangement links TRBV7-9 to TRBJ2-7; 10 nucleotides align to TRBD1. V lost 5 bases to trimming and J lost 3 bases; unmatched junction nucleotides: 7. Germline CDR1 SEHNR, CDR2 FQNEAQ (reference sequence). CDR3 length: 15 amino acids. This chain's CDR3 is CASSRGRDRGYEQYF. CDR3 in DNA: TGTGCCAGCAGCAGAGGCCGGGACAGGGGCTACGAGCAGTACTTC.

The chain joins TRBV4-1 to TRBJ2-2; D is possibly TRBD2 (6 bases). V was shortened by 3 bases and J by 5 bases, with 13 bases between the two germline ends. The germline CDR1 and CDR2 sequences are MGHRA and YSYEKL. The CDR3 covers 15 residues. Here the CDR3 reads CASSQPAGTTGELFF. The CDR3 DNA reads TGCGCCAGCAGCCAGCCAGCCGGGACTACCGGGGAGCTGTTTTTT.

The J gene is TRBJ2-1, the V gene TRBV2; TRBD1 or TRBD2 may be the D gene (5 bases each). This CDR3 spans 15 amino acids. In germline, CDR1 is SNHLY, CDR2 FYNNEI. With 10 bases removed from V and 6 bases from J, the gap between germline ends came to 22 bases. Here the CDR3 DNA reads TGTGCCACCGACCGGGACCCAATGTGGCCCAATGAGCAGTTCTTC. It translates to CATDRDPMWPNEQFF.

CDR3 bases: TGTGCCTGGAGCCCCGGGACAGAAAATGAAGCTTTCTTT. It encodes CAWSPGTENEAFF. The genes are TRBV30 and TRBJ1-1, with 7 positions matching TRBD1. Looked up from germline, CDR1 is GTSNPN and CDR2 is SVGIG (reference sequence). Trimming removed 3 bases from V and 7 bases from J; junction bases left unmatched: 8. The CDR3 is 13 amino acids.

V is TRBV6-5 and J is TRBJ2-7; 7 bases agree with TRBD1. The germline CDR1 and CDR2 sequences are MNHEY and SVGAGI. The CDR3 is 15 amino acids. V was clipped by 6 bases and J by 3 bases; unmatched bases: 11. The DNA of the CDR3 is TGTGCCAGCAGATATTTAACTAGACAGGGCTACGAGCAGTACTTC. It specifies CASRYLTRQGYEQYF.

The rearrangement joins TRBV6-6 to TRBJ1-3; D may be TRBD1 (5 bases). The CDR3 has 15 residues. Germline loops: CDR1 MNHNY, CDR2 SVGAGI (reference sequence). Trimming stripped 5 bases from V and 3 bases from J, with 14 bases between. CDR3 in amino acids: CASSPGDHIGNTIYF. CDR3 DNA sequence: TGTGCCAGCAGTCCCGGGGACCACATTGGAAACACCATATATTTT.

The rearrangement uses TRBV5-4 and TRBJ1-3; D possibly corresponds to TRBD1 (5 bases). CDR3 length: 15 amino acids. Trimming left V 4 bases short and J 0 bases short, with 11 bases between. Germline values: CDR1 SGHNT, CDR2 YYREEE (reference sequence). The CDR3 here is CASSPGLSSGNTIYF. For the CDR3, the DNA is TGTGCCAGCAGCCCGGGACTGTCCTCTGGAAACACCATATATTTT.

V gene TRBV2 combines with J gene TRBJ2-1; no clear D. CDR1 SNHLY and CDR2 FYNNEI come from the germline V gene. Trimming took 7 bases from V and 3 from J, leaving 16 bases between them. The CDR3 totals 15 residues. In DNA, the CDR3 is TGTGCCAGCACCGGTACCCGGGCCAGCTACAATGAGCAGTTCTTC. It yields the protein CASTGTRASYNEQFF.

This chain links TRBV5-1 with TRBJ2-3; a weak D match, TRBD1 (6 bases). The germline V gene has CDR1 SGHRS and CDR2 YFSETQ. The CDR3 is 16 residues long. Trimming pared 3 bases from V and 2 bases from J, leaving 16 bases between. The chain's CDR3 is CASSWRQASYTDTQYF. The DNA for the CDR3 is TGCGCCAGCAGCTGGAGACAGGCAAGCTACACAGATACGCAGTATTTT.